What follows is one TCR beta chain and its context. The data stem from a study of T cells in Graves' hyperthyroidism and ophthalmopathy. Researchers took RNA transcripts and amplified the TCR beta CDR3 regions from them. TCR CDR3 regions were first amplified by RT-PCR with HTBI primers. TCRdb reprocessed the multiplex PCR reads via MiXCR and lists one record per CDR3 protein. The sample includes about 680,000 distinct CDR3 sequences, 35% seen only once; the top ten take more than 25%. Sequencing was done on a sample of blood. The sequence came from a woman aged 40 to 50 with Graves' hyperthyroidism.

CDR3 sequence reads: CASILTGAPSGANVLTF. For the CDR3, the DNA is TGTGCCAGCATCCTGACAGGGGCCCCCTCTGGGGCCAACGTCCTGACTTTC. V and J are TRBV7-2 and TRBJ2-6; 8 bases map to TRBD1. J was trimmed by 0 bases and V by 7 bases; bases with no gene match: 8. In germline, CDR1 is SGHTA, CDR2 FQGNSA. The CDR3 is 17 amino acids.